This T cell receptor (beta chain) was retrieved from a study of CD8 T cells in ankylosing spondylitis. Study results and caveats: Disease-associated clones were CD8+ and fairly uncommon in peripheral blood. In ankylosing spondylitis blood, a motif of seven or eight highly homologous TCR beta variants appeared characteristic.

There are many counts of this clonotype. The antigen is not known. The V gene's germline CDR1 is DFQATT and CDR2 SNEGSKA (reference sequence). This CDR3 spans 12 amino acids. The V gene lost 4 bases and the J gene lost 5 bases, with 11 bases spanning the gap. From the 5' RACE reads, TCRdb called clonotypes with MiXCR, one entry per CDR3 protein. The sample lists under 300,000 distinct CDR3 sequences, approximately 11% occurring once. This chain links TRBV20-1 with TRBJ1-2; D is ambiguous. The TCR was taken from a male donor with ankylosing spondylitis or in good health (not recorded which). The specimen was blood, either unsorted or a sorted T cell fraction (not recorded which). CDR3 region: CSATGEGYGYTF. The DNA for the CDR3 is TGCAGTGCTACCGGAGAGGGATATGGCTACACCTTC.